What follows describes a single T cell receptor (beta chain). Its cognate antigen is unknown. This record comes from a study of T cells in Graves' hyperthyroidism and ophthalmopathy. Study outcomes and limitations: In blood, most of the thyroid clonotypes expanded above 0.001 were also present.

Used for diagnoses were clinical symptoms, serum thyroxine and TRAb, thyroid ultrasound and orbital computed tomography. Sample collection date corresponds to first hyperthyroidism diagnosis, prior to any ophthalmopathy symptoms. From less than 13 ml of fresh peripheral blood, PBMCs were isolated. The CDR3 runs 13 residues. CDR1 is GTSNPN, CDR2 SVGIG, per germline (reference sequence). Trimming shortened V by 0 bases and J by 6 bases, and 11 bases separated the two germline ends. The TCR beta CDR3 regions underwent amplification using RNA transcripts as the source. TCR CDR3 underwent first-round RT-PCR with the HTBI primer set. TCRdb analysed the multiplex PCR reads with MiXCR anew, one entry per CDR3 protein. The data hold 380,000 or so distinct CDR3 sequences, with roughly 12% observed a single time.

The TCR comes from a man younger than 45 with Graves' hyperthyroidism that later progressed to Graves' ophthalmopathy. Sequencing used blood. This chain links TRBV30 with TRBJ1-2; the D gene is possibly TRBD1 (6 bases). The CDR3 protein is CAWSVAQGNGYTF. The CDR3 nucleotides read TGTGCCTGGAGTGTAGCCCAGGGGAATGGCTACACCTTC.